These 19 T cell receptor beta chains were sequenced from one sample in a study of cytomegalovirus exposure and HLA in healthy donors. The PCR made use of 60 Vbeta and 13 Jbeta primers. TCRdb's copy holds only in-frame clones and misses some; the assay was immunoSEQ multiplex PCR. The sample table sets out about 50,000 clones. Sequenced sample: PBMCs. The receptors stem from a woman aged 18-30 years in good health and CMV-seronegative.

J is TRBJ2-1 and V is TRBV5-1; D is undetermined. CDR3 length: 14 amino acids. Trimming shortened V by 0 bases and J by 8 bases, and 12 bases separated the two germline ends. CDR1 and CDR2 (germline): SGHRS, YFSETQ. The CDR3 sequence: CASSLAPKRDEQFF. Here the CDR3 DNA reads TGCGCCAGCAGCTTGGCCCCCAAGCGTGATGAGCAGTTCTTC.

V and J are TRBV6-5 and TRBJ1-6, with D hard to call. The CDR3 extends over 16 amino acids. V lost 1 base and J 9 bases, leaving 16 bases between the germline ends. CDR1 is MNHEY and CDR2 is SVGAGI in the germline V gene. The CDR3 bases are TGTGCCAGCAGTTACTTACGAGAGATAGAGTTTTCACCCCTCCACTTT. Translating it yields CASSYLREIEFSPLHF.

This chain links TRBV4-1 with TRBJ1-4, with a possible D match to TRBD1 (5 bases). The CDR3 runs 15 residues. CDR1 is MGHRA and CDR2 is YSYEKL in the germline V gene. Trimming shortened V by 2 bases and J by 2 bases, and 9 bases separated the two germline ends. CDR3 residues: CASSQRTLTNEKLFF. CDR3 nucleotide sequence: TGCGCCAGCAGCCAACGGACACTGACTAATGAAAAACTGTTTTTT.

CDR3 sequence: CAWSPGIKQPQHF. CDR3 in DNA: TGTGCCTGGAGTCCGGGGATAAAGCAGCCCCAGCATTTT. This rearrangement joins TRBV30 to TRBJ1-5, with unresolved D. V lost 2 bases to trimming and J lost 7 bases, with 12 bases between them. This CDR3 has 13 residues. From germline, CDR1 is GTSNPN and CDR2 SVGIG (reference sequence).

The chain recombines TRBV5-1 with TRBJ1-6; 9 bases align to TRBD1. The CDR3 totals 14 residues. V shed 8 bases and J 7 bases; nucleotides not matched to a gene: 7. Germline V gene data show CDR1 as SGHRS and CDR2 as YFSETQ. The CDR3: CASQDRGGNSPLHF. DNA of the CDR3: TGCGCCAGTCAGGACAGGGGAGGAAATTCACCCCTCCACTTT.

This chain connects TRBV4-1 to TRBJ1-1; D is unclear. The germline CDR1 and CDR2 sequences are MGHRA and YSYEKL. CDR3 length: 18 residues. Between the trimmed V and J ends, which lost 3 bases and 5 bases, there was a span of 25 bases. The CDR3: CASSQSRGPGHLVTEAFF. DNA for the CDR3: TGCGCCAGCAGCCAGTCGCGCGGGCCAGGCCATCTAGTTACTGAAGCTTTCTTT.

The chain carries TRBV6-5 and TRBJ1-5; 10 bases fit TRBD1. The CDR3 totals 14 residues. Germline CDR1 is MNHEY and CDR2 is SVGAGI. V dropped 7 bases and J dropped 7; count of bases not matched to a gene: 7. The DNA of the CDR3 is TGTGCCAGCAAACCTGGGACAGGGGTACAGCCCCAGCATTTT. Amino acid sequence: CASKPGTGVQPQHF.

The chain recombines TRBV28 with TRBJ1-4, with TRBD1 matching over 7 bases. Per the germline V gene, CDR1 is MDHEN and CDR2 is SYDVKM. J gave up 8 bases and V 4 bases, and 7 bases lay outside the gene matches. This CDR3 is built from 14 residues. The CDR3 spells CASSSHRGWEKLFF. CDR3 coding DNA: TGTGCCAGCAGTTCTCACAGGGGTTGGGAAAAACTGTTTTTT.

The genes are TRBV30 and TRBJ2-3; 9 nucleotides match TRBD1. The CDR3 extends over 17 amino acids. The ends lost 0 bases at V and 3 bases at J; junction bases unmatched: 10. Germline CDR1 GTSNPN, CDR2 SVGIG (reference sequence). CDR3 bases: TGTGCCTGGAGTGTACAGAGAGGGACAGGGTTAACAGATACGCAGTATTTT. Protein product: CAWSVQRGTGLTDTQYF.

The chain has TRBV10-1 and TRBJ1-5; D is uncertain. The CDR3 contains 13 residues. In germline, CDR1 is WNHNN, CDR2 SYGVQD (reference sequence). The V end lost 10 bases, the J end lost 1 base, and 11 bases lay between the germline ends. The CDR3 sequence: CATPYRSNQPQHF. CDR3 DNA: TGCGCCACCCCTTATAGAAGCAATCAGCCCCAGCATTTT.

About this clone itself: One junction end does not reproduce the germline sequence, and a read error may be involved. The rearrangement uses TRBV27 and TRBJ1-2; TRBD1 agrees at 10 bases. Germline V gene lookup returns CDR1 MNHEY and CDR2 SMNVEV (reference sequence). The CDR3 has 13 amino acids. Written as DNA, the CDR3 is TGTGCCAGCAGTTTAACCGGGACAGGGGACCAGAGCTTC. It encodes CASSLTGTGDQSF.

Regarding this clone: Mismatch with germline at one junction end may stem from a read error. This chain uses TRBV18 with TRBJ1-6; D call uncertain. This CDR3 is 15 amino acids long. The germline V gene encodes CDR1 KGHSH and CDR2 LQKENI. CDR3 loop: CASSPLGDDNSHLHF. In nucleotides, the CDR3 is TGTGCCAGCTCACCCCTGGGAGACGATAATTCACACCTCCACTTT.

The V call is TRBV7-9, the J call TRBJ2-3, with 8 positions matching TRBD1. The V gene's germline CDR1 is SEHNR and CDR2 FQNEAQ (reference sequence). CDR3 length equals 17 residues. Trimming removed 1 base from V and 1 base from J; junction bases left unmatched: 7. The CDR3 reads CASSLVGWGQGTDTQYF. DNA of the CDR3: TGTGCCAGCAGCTTAGTGGGCTGGGGACAGGGCACAGATACGCAGTATTTT.

The rearrangement uses TRBV7-9 and TRBJ1-1; D not certain. The CDR3 totals 10 residues. The germline V gene has CDR1 SEHNR and CDR2 FQNEAQ (reference sequence). V shed 7 bases and J shed 3 bases, with 3 bases lying between them. CDR3 bases: TGTGCCAGCATCGACACTGAAGCTTTCTTT. It encodes CASIDTEAFF. The full variable domain, in which reference TRBV7-9 and TRBJ1-1 provide the parts outside the CDR3, is DTGVSQNPRHKITKRGQNVTFRCDPISEHNRLYWYRQTLGQGPEFLTYFQNEAQLEKSRLLSDRFSAERPKGSFSTLEIQRTEQGDSAMYLCASIDTEAFFGQGTRLTVV.

This sequence joins TRBV5-1 and TRBJ2-2, with 12 bases that match TRBD2. CDR1 is SGHRS and CDR2 is YFSETQ in the germline V gene. This CDR3 is 16 amino acids long. J was trimmed by 7 bases and V by 0 bases; bases with no gene match: 4. The CDR3 region is CASSLGTSGNNGELFF. As DNA, the CDR3 is TGCGCCAGCAGCTTGGGGACTAGCGGGAATAACGGGGAGCTGTTTTTT.

The chain joins TRBV7-9 to TRBJ1-1, with D tentatively TRBD1 (5 bases). V was trimmed by 6 bases and J by 0 bases, leaving 14 bases between them. This CDR3 comprises 15 residues. In germline, CDR1 is SEHNR, CDR2 FQNEAQ (reference sequence). CDR3 DNA sequence: TGTGCCAGCAGTAGAGGAGGGACCTTGAACACTGAAGCTTTCTTT. This encodes CASSRGGTLNTEAFF.

The chain is built from TRBV28 and TRBJ2-6; TRBD1 is a possible D gene (6 bases). The V end lost 7 bases, the J end lost 0 bases, and 13 bases lay between the germline ends. The CDR3 runs 16 residues. Germline lookup yields CDR1 MDHEN and CDR2 SYDVKM. The CDR3, as DNA: TGTGCCAGCAAGCCAACAGGGAGCTCTGGGGCCAACGTCCTGACTTTC. Protein product: CASKPTGSSGANVLTF.

V is TRBV28 and J is TRBJ1-5; D ambiguous. The CDR3 contains 17 residues. Germline loops: CDR1 MDHEN, CDR2 SYDVKM. V dropped 1 base and J dropped 0 bases, with 13 bases sitting between them. Here the CDR3 reads CASSLYGSVVSNQPQHF. CDR3 sequence (DNA): TGTGCCAGCAGTTTATACGGGTCAGTTGTTAGCAATCAGCCCCAGCATTTT. The full variable domain, completed using reference TRBV28 and TRBJ1-5, is DVKVTQSSRYLVKRTGEKVFLECVQDMDHENMFWYRQDPGLGLRLIYFSYDVKMKEKGDIPEGYSVSREKKERFSLILESASTNQTSMYLCASSLYGSVVSNQPQHFGDGTRLSIL.

This chain uses TRBV30 with TRBJ2-7; D call uncertain. Trimming took 1 base from V and 4 from J, leaving 8 bases between them. Germline-derived CDR1 and CDR2 are GTSNPN and SVGIG (reference sequence). The CDR3 covers 12 residues. As DNA, the CDR3 is TGTGCCTGGAGTGCCGGTGCTTACGAGCAGTACTTC. Amino acids: CAWSAGAYEQYF. Variable domain in full (rest from reference TRBV30 and TRBJ2-7): SQTIHQWPATLVQPVGSPLSLECTVEGTSNPNLYWYRQAAGRGLQLLFYSVGIGQISSEVPQNLSASRPQDRQFILSSKKLLLSDSGFYLCAWSAGAYEQYFGPGTRLTVT.